One and the same sample provided the 17 T cell receptor beta chains below, sequenced in a study of T cell clusters in autoimmune cytopenias. Multiplex touch-down PCR amplified TRB using TRB-A and TRB-B pools in one tube. Using the multiplex PCR reads, TCRdb records one entry per CDR3 protein without DNA. Its table lists 5,500 to 8,000 distinct CDR3 sequences. TRB was amplified from around 250 ng of peripheral blood genomic DNA per sample. These data are also associated with another study on T cell repertoires in aging, cancer and after chemotherapy.

Sequencing was done on a sample of peripheral blood. The receptors shown here come from a human donor in good health.

The chain couples TRBV6-4 to TRBJ2-1; lacking DNA, the TRBD1 call made by TCRdb goes unchecked. The CDR3 is made up of 16 amino acids. Looked up from germline, CDR1 is MRHNA and CDR2 is SNTAGT. CDR3 in amino acids: CASSPRGGAAYNEQFF.

The rearrangement joins TRBV6-5 to TRBJ2-7; TCRdb names TRBD1, which stays unverified in the absence of DNA. Germline V gene lookup returns CDR1 MNHEY and CDR2 SVGAGI. The CDR3 sequence is 14 residues long. CDR3 sequence reads: CASSYQTGLDEQYF.

V and J are TRBV10-3 and TRBJ1-1; as DNA is missing, the TRBD1 call by TCRdb cannot be tested. The CDR3 runs 16 residues. Germline V CDR1 and CDR2: ENHRY, SYGVKD. The CDR3: CAIRKQGADRGTEAFF.

Considering frequency, this clonotype is medium-sized. The V gene is TRBV11-1, the J gene TRBJ2-7; TCRdb's assignment of TRBD1 cannot be checked, as there is no DNA. The CDR3 runs 13 residues. The germline CDR1 and CDR2 sequences are SGHAT and FQDESV (reference sequence). Here the CDR3 reads CASSRGRGREQYF.

CDR3 sequence: CASSIGGGDHEQYF. The chain uses TRBV19 and TRBJ2-7; TCRdb gives TRBD1 as the D gene, but with no DNA this cannot be confirmed. Germline values: CDR1 LNHDA, CDR2 SQIVND (reference sequence). The CDR3 has 14 amino acids.

This chain joins TRBV5-6 and TRBJ1-6. CDR3 size: 17 residues. Per the germline V gene, CDR1 is SGHDT and CDR2 is YYEEEE. This CDR3 is CASSLAIQTSYNSPLHF.

According to its frequency, this clonotype is large. V is TRBV19 and J is TRBJ2-7. The CDR3 length is 13 residues. Per the germline V gene, CDR1 is LNHDA and CDR2 is SQIVND (reference sequence). The chain's CDR3 is CASSRSVSYEQYF.

This chain uses TRBV7-2 with TRBJ2-3; the TRBD2 assignment by TCRdb is unverifiable without DNA. There are 16 residues in the CDR3. Germline V lookup: CDR1 SGHTA, CDR2 FQGNSA. CDR3 region: CASSPSLGRIADTQYF.

Frequency places this clonotype as medium-sized. The J gene is TRBJ2-3, the V gene TRBV7-6; TCRdb's D gene call, TRBD2, goes unchecked for lack of DNA. This CDR3 has 15 residues. CDR1 is SGHVS, CDR2 FNYEAQ, per germline. CDR3: CASSPPYARGDTQYF.

Considering frequency, this clonotype is large (0.1 to 1%). This chain connects TRBV19 to TRBJ2-2. This CDR3 spans 13 amino acids. Germline V gene data show CDR1 as LNHDA and CDR2 as SQIVND (reference sequence). This CDR3 is CASTFQLSGELFF.

This clonotype is identified as medium-sized from frequency. The chain joins TRBV19 to TRBJ1-6; TCRdb's D call, TRBD1, is unchecked because there is no DNA. The CDR3 contains 15 residues. Germline V gene sequence: CDR1 LNHDA, CDR2 SQIVND (reference sequence). Here the CDR3 reads CASSIVRGQPSPLHF.

By frequency, this clonotype registers medium-sized. The chain combines TRBV12-3 or TRBV12-4 with TRBJ2-2. The CDR3 is 15 amino acids. The CDR3 here is CASSLSSRNTGELFF.

The J gene is TRBJ1-2, the V gene TRBV7-6; TCRdb's D call of TRBD1 is untestable without DNA. This CDR3 has 14 residues. Germline V lookup: CDR1 SGHVS, CDR2 FNYEAQ. CDR3 in amino acids: CASSLGQGVDGYTF.

The chain employs TRBV7-6 and TRBJ1-5; checking the TCRdb D call of TRBD1 is not possible without DNA. From germline, CDR1 is SGHVS and CDR2 FNYEAQ. CDR3 length equals 16 residues. CDR3: CASSLEGVGIGQPQHF.

This clonotype counts as medium-sized by frequency. V is TRBV19 and J is TRBJ2-7; TCRdb outputs TRBD1, but without DNA this stays unchecked. The CDR3 has 13 amino acids. Germline V gene sequence: CDR1 LNHDA, CDR2 SQIVND (reference sequence). The CDR3 loop reads CASSTLLAYEQYF.

Its frequency marks this clonotype as medium-sized (0.01 to 0.1%). The genes are TRBV18 and TRBJ2-1; TCRdb's assignment of TRBD2 cannot be checked, as there is no DNA. The germline gives CDR1 KGHSH, CDR2 LQKENI. The CDR3 has 15 amino acids. CDR3 loop: CASSPRQGPYNEQFF.

V usage is TRBV19 and J usage is TRBJ1-2; TCRdb selects TRBD1, and the lack of DNA leaves this call unchecked. CDR1 is LNHDA, CDR2 SQIVND, per germline (reference sequence). This CDR3 is 15 amino acids long. The CDR3 region is CASSTQGREDYGYTF.